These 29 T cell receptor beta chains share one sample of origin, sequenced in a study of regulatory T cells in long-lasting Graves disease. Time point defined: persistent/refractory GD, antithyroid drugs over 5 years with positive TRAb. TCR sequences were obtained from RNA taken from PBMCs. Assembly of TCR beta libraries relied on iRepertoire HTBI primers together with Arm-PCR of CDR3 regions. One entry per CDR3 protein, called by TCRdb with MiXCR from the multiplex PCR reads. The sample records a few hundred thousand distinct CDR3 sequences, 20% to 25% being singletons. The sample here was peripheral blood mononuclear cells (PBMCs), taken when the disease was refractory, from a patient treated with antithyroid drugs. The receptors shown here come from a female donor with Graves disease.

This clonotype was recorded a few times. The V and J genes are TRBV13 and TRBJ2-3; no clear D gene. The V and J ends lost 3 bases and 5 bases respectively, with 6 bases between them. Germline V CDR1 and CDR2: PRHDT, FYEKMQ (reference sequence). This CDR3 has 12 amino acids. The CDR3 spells CASSFGGDTQYF. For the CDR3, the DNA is TGTGCCAGCAGCTTCGGCGGAGATACGCAGTATTTT. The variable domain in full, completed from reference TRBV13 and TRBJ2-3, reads AAGVIQSPRHLIKEKRETATLKCYPIPRHDTVYWYQQGPGQDPQFLISFYEKMQSDKGSIPDRFSAQQFSDYHSELNMSSLELGDSALYFCASSFGGDTQYFGPGTRLTVL.

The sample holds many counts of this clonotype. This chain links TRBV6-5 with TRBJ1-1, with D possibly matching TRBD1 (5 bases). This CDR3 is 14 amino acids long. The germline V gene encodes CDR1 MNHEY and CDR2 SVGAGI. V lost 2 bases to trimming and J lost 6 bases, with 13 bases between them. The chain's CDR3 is CASSYGGADPEAFF. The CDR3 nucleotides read TGTGCCAGCAGTTACGGGGGAGCTGACCCTGAAGCTTTCTTT.

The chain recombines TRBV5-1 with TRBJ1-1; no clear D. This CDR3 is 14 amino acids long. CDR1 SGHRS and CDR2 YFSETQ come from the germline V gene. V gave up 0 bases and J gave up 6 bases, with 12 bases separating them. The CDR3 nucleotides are TGCGCCAGCAGCTTGGCGAGTTCTGGCCCTGAAGCTTTCTTT. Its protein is CASSLASSGPEAFF.

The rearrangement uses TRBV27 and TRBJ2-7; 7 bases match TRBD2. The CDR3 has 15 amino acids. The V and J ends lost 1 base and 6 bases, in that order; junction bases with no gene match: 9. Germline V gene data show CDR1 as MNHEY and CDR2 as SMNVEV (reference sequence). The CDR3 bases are TGTGCCAGCAGTTTATTCAAGGGCTCGGGGGGCGAGCAGTACTTC. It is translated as CASSLFKGSGGEQYF.

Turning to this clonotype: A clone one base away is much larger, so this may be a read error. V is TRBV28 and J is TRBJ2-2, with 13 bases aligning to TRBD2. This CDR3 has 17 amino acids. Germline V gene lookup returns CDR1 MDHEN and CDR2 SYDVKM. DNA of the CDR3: TGTGCCGGCAGATCCGGGACTAGCGGGGCGGGCACCGGGGAGCTGTTTTTT. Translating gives CAGRSGTSGAGTGELFF. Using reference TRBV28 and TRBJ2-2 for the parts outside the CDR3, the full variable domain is DVKVTQSSRYLVKRTGEKVFLECVQDMDHENMFWYRQDPGLGLRLIYFSYDVKMKEKGDIPEGYSVSREKKERFSLILESASTNQTSMYLCAGRSGTSGAGTGELFFGEGSRLTVL.

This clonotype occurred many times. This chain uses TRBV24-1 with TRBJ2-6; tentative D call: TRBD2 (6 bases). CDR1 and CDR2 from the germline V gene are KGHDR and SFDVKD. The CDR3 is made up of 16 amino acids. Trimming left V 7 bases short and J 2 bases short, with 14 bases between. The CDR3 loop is CATSSGTFPGANVLTF. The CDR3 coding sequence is TGTGCCACCAGCTCCGGGACTTTTCCTGGGGCCAACGTCCTGACTTTC.

CDR3 protein: CASSRRPGLSSYEQYF. The DNA for the CDR3 is TGTGCCAGCAGCCGCCGACCGGGACTTTCCTCCTACGAGCAGTACTTC. V and J are TRBV16 and TRBJ2-7; possible D gene TRBD2, 6 bases. The V gene lost 4 bases and the J gene lost 0 bases, with 16 bases spanning the gap. Germline-derived CDR1 and CDR2 are KGHSY and FQNENV. CDR3 length: 16 residues. The full variable domain, in which reference TRBV16 and TRBJ2-7 provide the parts outside the CDR3, is GEEVAQTPKHLVRGEGQKAKLYCAPIKGHSYVFWYQQVLKNEFKFLISFQNENVFDETGMPKERFSAKCLPNSPCSLEIQATKLEDSAVYFCASSRRPGLSSYEQYFGPGTRLTVT.

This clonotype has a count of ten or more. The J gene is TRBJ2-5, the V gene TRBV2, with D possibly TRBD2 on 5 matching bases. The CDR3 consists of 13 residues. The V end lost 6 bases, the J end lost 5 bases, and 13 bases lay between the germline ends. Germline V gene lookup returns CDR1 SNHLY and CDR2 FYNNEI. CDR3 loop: CASRGPKRETQYF. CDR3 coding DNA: TGTGCCAGCAGAGGGCCAAAGCGGGAGACCCAGTACTTC.

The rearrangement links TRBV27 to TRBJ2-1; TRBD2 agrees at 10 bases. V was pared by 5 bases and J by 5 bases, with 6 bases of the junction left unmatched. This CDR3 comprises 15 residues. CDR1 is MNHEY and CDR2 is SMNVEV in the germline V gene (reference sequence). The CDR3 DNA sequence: TGTGCCAGCAGTCCTTCCGGGACTAGCGACAATGAGCAGTTCTTC. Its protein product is CASSPSGTSDNEQFF.

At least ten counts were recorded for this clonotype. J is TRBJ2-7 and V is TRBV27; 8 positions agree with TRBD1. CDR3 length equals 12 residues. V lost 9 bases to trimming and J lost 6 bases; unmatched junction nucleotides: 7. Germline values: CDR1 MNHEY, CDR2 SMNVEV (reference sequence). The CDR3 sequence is CASRTGWAEQYF. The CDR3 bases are TGTGCCAGTAGGACAGGGTGGGCCGAGCAGTACTTC.

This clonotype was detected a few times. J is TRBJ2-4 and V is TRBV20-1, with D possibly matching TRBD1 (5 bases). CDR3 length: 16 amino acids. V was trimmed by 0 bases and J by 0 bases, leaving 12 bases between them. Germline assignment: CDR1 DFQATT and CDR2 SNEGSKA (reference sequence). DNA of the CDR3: TGCAGTGCTAGAGATCAGGGCGGTCTAGCCAAAAACATTCAGTACTTC. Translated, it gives CSARDQGGLAKNIQYF.

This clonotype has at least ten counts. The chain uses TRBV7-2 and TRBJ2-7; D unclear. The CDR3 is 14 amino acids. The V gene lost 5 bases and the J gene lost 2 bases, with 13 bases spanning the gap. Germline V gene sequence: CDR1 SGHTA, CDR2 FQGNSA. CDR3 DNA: TGTGCCAGCAGCCGACGGCGCGGAACCTACGAGCAGTACTTC. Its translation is CASSRRRGTYEQYF.

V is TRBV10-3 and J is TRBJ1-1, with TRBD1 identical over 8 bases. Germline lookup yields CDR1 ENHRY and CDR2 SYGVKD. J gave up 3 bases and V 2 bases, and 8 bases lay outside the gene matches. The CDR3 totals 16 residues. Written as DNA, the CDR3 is TGTGCCATCAGTGAGCCCAGGGGGCTAGGGTACACTGAAGCTTTCTTT. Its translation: CAISEPRGLGYTEAFF.

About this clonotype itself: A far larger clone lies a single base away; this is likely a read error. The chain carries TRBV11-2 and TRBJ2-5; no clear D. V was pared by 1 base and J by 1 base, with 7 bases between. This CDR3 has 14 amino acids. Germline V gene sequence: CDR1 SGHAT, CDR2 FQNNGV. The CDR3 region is CASSLVRTQETQYF. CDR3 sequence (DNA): TGTGCCAGCAGCTTAGTCAGGACCCAAGAGACCCAGTACTTC.

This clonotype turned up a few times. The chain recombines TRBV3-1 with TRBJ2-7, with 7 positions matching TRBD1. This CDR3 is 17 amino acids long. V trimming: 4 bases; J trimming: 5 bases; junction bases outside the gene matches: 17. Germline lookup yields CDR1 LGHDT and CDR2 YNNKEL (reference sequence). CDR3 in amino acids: CASSLQKGDSVVDEQYF. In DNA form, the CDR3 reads TGTGCCAGCAGCCTCCAAAAAGGGGACAGTGTTGTAGACGAGCAGTACTTC.

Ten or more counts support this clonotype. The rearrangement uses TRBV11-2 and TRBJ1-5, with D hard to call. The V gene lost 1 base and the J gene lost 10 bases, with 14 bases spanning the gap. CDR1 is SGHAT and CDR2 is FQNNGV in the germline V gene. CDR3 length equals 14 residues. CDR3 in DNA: TGTGCCAGCAGCTTAGGAGCAGGCGTGGAACCCCAGCATTTT. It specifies CASSLGAGVEPQHF.

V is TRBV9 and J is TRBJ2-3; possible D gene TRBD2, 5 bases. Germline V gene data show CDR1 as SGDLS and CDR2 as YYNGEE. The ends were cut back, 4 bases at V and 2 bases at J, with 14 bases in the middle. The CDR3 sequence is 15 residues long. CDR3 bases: TGTGCCAGCAGCCTCGGGATTGCGTCCACAGATACGCAGTATTTT. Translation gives CASSLGIASTDTQYF.

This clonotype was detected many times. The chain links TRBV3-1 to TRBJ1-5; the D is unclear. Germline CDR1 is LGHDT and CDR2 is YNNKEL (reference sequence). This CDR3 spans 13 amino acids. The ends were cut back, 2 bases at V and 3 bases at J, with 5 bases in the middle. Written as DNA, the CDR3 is TGTGCCAGCAGCCAAAGTACCAATCAGCCCCAGCATTTT. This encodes CASSQSTNQPQHF.

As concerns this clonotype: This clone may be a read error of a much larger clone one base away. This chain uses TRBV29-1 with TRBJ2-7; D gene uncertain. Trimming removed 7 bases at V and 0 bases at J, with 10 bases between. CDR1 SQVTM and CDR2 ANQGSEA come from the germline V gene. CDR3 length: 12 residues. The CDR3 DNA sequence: TGCAGCGCTGGGCCAGTCTCCTACGAGCAGTACTTC. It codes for CSAGPVSYEQYF.

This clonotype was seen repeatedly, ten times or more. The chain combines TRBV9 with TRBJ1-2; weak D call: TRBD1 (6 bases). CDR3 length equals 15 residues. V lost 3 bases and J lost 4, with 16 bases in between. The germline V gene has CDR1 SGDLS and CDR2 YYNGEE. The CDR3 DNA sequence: TGTGCCAGCAGCGCCGGGGGCGCAGGGCCCTATGGCTACACCTTC. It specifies CASSAGGAGPYGYTF.

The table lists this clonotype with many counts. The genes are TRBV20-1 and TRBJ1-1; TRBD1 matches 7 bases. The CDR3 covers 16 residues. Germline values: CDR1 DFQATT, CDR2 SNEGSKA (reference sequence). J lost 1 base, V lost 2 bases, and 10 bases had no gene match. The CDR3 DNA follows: TGCAGTGCTAGACACAGGACAGGCCTGGGGAACACTGAAGCTTTCTTT. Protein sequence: CSARHRTGLGNTEAFF.

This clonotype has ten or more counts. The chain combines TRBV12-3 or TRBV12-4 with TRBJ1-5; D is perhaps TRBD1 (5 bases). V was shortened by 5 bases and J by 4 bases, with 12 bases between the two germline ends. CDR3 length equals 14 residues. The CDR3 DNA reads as TGTGCCAGCAGTGCCGGGACCCTTAATCAGCCCCAGCATTTT. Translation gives CASSAGTLNQPQHF.

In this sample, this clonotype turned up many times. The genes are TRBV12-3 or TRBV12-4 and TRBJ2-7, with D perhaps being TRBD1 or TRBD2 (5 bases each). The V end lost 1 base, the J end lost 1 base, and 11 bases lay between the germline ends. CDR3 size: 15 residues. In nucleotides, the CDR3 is TGTGCCAGCAGTTTAGGGGGGTACTATTCCTACGAGCAGTACTTC. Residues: CASSLGGYYSYEQYF.

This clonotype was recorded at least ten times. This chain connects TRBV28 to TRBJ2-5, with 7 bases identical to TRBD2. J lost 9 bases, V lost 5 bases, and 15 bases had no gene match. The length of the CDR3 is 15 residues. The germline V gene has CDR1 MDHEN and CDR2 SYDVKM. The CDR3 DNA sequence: TGTGCCAGCAGTCTGGACTCGATGGGCGGGAGCGCCCAGTACTTC. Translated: CASSLDSMGGSAQYF.

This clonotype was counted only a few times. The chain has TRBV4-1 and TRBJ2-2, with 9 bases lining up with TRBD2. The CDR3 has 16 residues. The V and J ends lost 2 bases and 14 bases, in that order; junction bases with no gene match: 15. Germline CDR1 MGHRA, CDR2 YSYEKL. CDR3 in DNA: TGCGCCAGCAGCCAACCCGTGAATGGCGGGGGGGTCGGACTGTTTTTT. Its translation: CASSQPVNGGGVGLFF.

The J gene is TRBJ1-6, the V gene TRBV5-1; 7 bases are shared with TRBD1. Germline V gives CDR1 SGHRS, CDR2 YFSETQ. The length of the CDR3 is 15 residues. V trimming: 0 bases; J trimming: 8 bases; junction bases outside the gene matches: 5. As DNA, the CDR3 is TGCGCCAGCAGCTTGGACGCAGGGGGAGATTCACCCCTCCACTTT. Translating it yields CASSLDAGGDSPLHF.

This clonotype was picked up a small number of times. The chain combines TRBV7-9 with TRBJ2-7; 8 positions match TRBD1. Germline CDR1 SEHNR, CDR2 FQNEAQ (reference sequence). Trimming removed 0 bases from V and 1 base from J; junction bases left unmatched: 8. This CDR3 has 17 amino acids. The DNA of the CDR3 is TGTGCCAGCAGCTTAGCCTCAGGGGGCCTCAGTTCCTACGAGCAGTACTTC. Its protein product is CASSLASGGLSSYEQYF. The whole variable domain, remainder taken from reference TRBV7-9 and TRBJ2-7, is DTGVSQNPRHKITKRGQNVTFRCDPISEHNRLYWYRQTLGQGPEFLTYFQNEAQLEKSRLLSDRFSAERPKGSFSTLEIQRTEQGDSAMYLCASSLASGGLSSYEQYFGPGTRLTVT.

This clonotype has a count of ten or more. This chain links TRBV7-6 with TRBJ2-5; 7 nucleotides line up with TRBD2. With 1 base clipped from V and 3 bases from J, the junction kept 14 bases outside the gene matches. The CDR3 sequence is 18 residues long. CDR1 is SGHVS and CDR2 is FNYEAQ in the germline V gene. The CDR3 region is CASSLDSGLADPKETQYF. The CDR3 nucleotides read TGTGCCAGCAGCTTAGATTCGGGGCTAGCGGATCCCAAAGAGACCCAGTACTTC. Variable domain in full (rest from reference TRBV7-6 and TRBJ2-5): GAGVSQSPRYKVTKRGQDVALRCDPISGHVSLYWYRQALGQGPEFLTYFNYEAQQDKSGLPNDRFSAERPEGSISTLTIQRTEQRDSAMYRCASSLDSGLADPKETQYFGPGTRLLVL.

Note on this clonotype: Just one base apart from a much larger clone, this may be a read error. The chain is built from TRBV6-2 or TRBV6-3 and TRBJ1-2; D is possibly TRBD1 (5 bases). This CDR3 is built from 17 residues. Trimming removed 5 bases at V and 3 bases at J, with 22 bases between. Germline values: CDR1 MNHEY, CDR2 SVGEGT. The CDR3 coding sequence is TGTGCCAGCAGTGAAGCTGGGGCGTTCGGGCTTGACTATGGCTACACCTTC. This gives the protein CASSEAGAFGLDYGYTF.